This TCR beta chain comes out of a study of control samples from healthy donors and cancer patients. Trimming took 6 bases from V and 10 from J, leaving 10 bases between them. Germline V CDR1 and CDR2: KGHSH, LQKENI. This CDR3 region has 11 residues. Sequenced by immunoSEQ multiplex PCR; TCRdb stores in-frame clones only, minus some. There are 85,000 to 100,000 clones in the sample; approximately 93% occur only once, and over 8% lies in the top ten. The clonotype was recovered from a man younger than 35 in good health. The sample comprised blood. This chain joins TRBV18 and TRBJ2-1; D may be TRBD1 or TRBD2 (5 bases each). The CDR3 protein is CASSLREEQFF. CDR3 nucleotides: TGTGCCAGCTCCCTCAGGGAGGAGCAGTTCTTC.